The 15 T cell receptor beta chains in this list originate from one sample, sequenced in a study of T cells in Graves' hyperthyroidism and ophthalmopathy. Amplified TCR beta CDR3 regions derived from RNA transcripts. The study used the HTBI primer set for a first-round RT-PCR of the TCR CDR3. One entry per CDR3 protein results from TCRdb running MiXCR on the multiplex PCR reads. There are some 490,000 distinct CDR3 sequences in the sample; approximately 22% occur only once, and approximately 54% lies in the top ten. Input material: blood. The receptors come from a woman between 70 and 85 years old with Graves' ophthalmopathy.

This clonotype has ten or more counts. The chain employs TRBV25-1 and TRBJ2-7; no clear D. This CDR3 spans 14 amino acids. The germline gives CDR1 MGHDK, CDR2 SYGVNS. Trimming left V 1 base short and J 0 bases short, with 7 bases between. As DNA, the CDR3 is TGTGCCAGCAGTGAATCGGGCGTCTCCTACGAGCAGTACTTC. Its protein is CASSESGVSYEQYF.

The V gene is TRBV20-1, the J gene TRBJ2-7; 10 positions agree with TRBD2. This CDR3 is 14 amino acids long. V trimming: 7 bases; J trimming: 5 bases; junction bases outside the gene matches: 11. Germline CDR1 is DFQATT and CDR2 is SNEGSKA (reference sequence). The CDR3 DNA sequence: TGCAGTGTTGGAGCGGGAGGGTTTATCGACGAGCAGTACTTC. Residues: CSVGAGGFIDEQYF.

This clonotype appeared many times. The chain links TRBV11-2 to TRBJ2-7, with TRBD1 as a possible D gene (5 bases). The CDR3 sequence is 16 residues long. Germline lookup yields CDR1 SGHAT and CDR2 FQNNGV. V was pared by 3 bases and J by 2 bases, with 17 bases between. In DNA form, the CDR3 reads TGTGCCAGCAGCTTTCGTTTCGACAGACCAGCCTACGAGCAGTACTTC. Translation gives CASSFRFDRPAYEQYF.

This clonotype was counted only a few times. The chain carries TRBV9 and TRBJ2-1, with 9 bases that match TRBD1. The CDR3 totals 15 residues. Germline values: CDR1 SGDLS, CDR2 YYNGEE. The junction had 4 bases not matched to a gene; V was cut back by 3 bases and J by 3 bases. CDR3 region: CASSAGTGSYNEQFF. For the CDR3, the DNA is TGTGCCAGCAGCGCCGGGACAGGGAGCTACAATGAGCAGTTCTTC. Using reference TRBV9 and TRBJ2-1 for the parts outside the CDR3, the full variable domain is DSGVTQTPKHLITATGQRVTLRCSPRSGDLSVYWYQQSLDQGLQFLIQYYNGEERAKGNILERFSAQQFPDLHSELNLSSLELGDSALYFCASSAGTGSYNEQFFGPGTRLTVL.

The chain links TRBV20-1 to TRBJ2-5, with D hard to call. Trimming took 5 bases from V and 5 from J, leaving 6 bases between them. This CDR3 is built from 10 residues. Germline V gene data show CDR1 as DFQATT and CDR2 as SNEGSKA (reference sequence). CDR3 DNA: TGCAGTGCTTTGGTCGAGACCCAGTACTTC. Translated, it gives CSALVETQYF.

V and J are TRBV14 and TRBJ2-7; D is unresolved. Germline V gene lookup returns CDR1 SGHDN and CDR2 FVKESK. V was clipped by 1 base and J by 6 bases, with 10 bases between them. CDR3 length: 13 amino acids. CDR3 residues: CASSQVALGEQYF. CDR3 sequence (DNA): TGTGCCAGCAGCCAAGTCGCTCTGGGCGAGCAGTACTTC.

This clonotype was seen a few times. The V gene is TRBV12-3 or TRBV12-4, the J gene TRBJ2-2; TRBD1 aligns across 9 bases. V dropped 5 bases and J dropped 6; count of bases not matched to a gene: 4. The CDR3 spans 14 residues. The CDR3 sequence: CASSPTGGSGELFF. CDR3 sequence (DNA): TGTGCCAGCAGTCCGACAGGGGGTTCCGGGGAGCTGTTTTTT.

DNA of the CDR3: TGTGCCAGCAGTTTGCTGCTACTCAATTCACCCCTCCACTTT. Its translation: CASSLLLLNSPLHF. The genes are TRBV28 and TRBJ1-6, with D uncertain. Between the trimmed V and J ends, which lost 3 bases and 7 bases, there was a span of 10 bases. CDR3 length equals 14 residues. Germline V gives CDR1 MDHEN, CDR2 SYDVKM.

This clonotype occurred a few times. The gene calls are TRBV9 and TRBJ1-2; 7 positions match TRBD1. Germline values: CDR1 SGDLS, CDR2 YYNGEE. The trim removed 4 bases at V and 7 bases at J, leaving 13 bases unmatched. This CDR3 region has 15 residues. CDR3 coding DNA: TGTGCCAGCAGCTCACGCCCTGGACAGGACGCTGGCTACACCTTC. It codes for CASSSRPGQDAGYTF.

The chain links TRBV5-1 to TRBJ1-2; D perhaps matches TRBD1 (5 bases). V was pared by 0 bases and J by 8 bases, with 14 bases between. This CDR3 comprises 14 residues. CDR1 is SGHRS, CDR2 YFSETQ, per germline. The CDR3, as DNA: TGCGCCAGCAGCTTGGCCTATTCTGGGGCGGGCTACACCTTC. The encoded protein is CASSLAYSGAGYTF. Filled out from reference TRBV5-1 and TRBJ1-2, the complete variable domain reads KAGVTQTPRYLIKTRGQQVTLSCSPISGHRSVSWYQQTPGQGLQFLFEYFSETQRNKGNFPGRFSGRQFSNSRSEMNVSTLELGDSALYLCASSLAYSGAGYTFGSGTRLTVV.

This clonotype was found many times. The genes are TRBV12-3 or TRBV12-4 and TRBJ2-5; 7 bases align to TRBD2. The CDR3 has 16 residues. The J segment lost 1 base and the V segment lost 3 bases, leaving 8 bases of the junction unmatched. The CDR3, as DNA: TGTGCCAGCAGTTTCGTCCGGGGAGGGCCCCAAGAGACCCAGTACTTC. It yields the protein CASSFVRGGPQETQYF.

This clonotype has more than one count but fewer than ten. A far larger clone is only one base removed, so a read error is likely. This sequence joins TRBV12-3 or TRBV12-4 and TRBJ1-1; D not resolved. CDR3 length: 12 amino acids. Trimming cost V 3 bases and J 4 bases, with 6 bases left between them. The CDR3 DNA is TGTGCCAGCAGTTTTGTCACCACTGAAGCTTTCTTT. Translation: CASSFVTTEAFF.

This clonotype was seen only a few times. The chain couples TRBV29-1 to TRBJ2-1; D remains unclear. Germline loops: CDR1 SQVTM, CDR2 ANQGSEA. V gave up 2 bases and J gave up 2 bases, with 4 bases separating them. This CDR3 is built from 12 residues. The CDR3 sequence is CSVESAYNEQFF. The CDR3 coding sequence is TGCAGCGTTGAATCCGCCTACAATGAGCAGTTCTTC.

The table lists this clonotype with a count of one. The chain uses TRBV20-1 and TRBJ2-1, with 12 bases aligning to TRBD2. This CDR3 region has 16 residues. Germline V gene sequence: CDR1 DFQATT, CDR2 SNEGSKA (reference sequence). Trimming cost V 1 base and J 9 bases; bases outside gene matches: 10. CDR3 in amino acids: CSARGVTSGSKGEQFF. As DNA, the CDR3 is TGCAGTGCTAGAGGTGTGACTAGCGGGAGCAAAGGTGAGCAGTTCTTC.

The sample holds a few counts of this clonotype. The CDR3 loop is CASSYSGGPAPRGDYF. CDR3 DNA: TGTGCCAGCAGTTACTCAGGGGGACCGGCCCCCCGGGGGGATTACTTC. The V and J genes are TRBV6-5 and TRBJ2-5, with a tentative D call TRBD2 (7 bases). CDR1 and CDR2 (germline): MNHEY, SVGAGI. The CDR3 has 16 residues. V was cut by 0 bases and J by 14 bases, with 25 bases left in between.